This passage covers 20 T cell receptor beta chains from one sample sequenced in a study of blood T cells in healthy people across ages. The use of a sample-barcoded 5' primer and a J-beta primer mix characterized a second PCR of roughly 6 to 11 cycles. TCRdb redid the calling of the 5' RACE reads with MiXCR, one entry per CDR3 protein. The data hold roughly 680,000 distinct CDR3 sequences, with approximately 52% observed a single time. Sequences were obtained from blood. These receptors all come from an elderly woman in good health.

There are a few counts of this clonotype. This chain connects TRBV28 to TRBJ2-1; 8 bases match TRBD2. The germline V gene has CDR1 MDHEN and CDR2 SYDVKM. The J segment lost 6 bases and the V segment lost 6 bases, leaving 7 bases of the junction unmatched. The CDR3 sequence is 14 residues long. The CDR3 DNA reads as TGTGCCAGCAGACAGAGCGGGAGCTCCAATGAGCAGTTCTTC. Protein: CASRQSGSSNEQFF.

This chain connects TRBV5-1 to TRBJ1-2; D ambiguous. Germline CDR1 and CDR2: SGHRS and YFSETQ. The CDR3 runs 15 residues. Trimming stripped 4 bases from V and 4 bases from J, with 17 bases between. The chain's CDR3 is CASSPTATEVYGYTF. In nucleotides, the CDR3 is TGCGCCAGCAGCCCAACTGCGACCGAAGTCTATGGCTACACCTTC.

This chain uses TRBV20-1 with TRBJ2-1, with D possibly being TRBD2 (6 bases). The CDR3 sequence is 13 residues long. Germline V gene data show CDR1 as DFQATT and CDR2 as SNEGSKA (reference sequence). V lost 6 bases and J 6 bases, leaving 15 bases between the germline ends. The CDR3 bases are TGCAGTGCCGGAGGGAAAAGGGGCAATGAGCAGTTCTTC. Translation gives CSAGGKRGNEQFF.

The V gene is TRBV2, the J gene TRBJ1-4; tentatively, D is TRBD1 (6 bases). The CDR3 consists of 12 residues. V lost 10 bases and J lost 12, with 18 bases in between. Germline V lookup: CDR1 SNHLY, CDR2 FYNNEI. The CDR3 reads CATDRSNLELFF. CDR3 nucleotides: TGTGCCACCGACAGGAGTAACCTAGAACTGTTTTTT. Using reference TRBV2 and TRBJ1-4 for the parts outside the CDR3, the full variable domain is EPEVTQTPSHQVTQMGQEVILRCVPISNHLYFYWYRQILGQKVEFLVSFYNNEISEKSEIFDDQFSVERPDGSNFTLKIRSTKLEDSAMYFCATDRSNLELFFGSGTQLSVL.

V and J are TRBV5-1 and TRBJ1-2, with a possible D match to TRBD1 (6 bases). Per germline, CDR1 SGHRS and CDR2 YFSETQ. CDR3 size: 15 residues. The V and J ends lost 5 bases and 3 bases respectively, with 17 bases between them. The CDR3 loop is CASSPDRQWDYGYTF. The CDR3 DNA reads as TGCGCCAGCAGTCCAGACAGGCAGTGGGACTATGGCTACACCTTC.

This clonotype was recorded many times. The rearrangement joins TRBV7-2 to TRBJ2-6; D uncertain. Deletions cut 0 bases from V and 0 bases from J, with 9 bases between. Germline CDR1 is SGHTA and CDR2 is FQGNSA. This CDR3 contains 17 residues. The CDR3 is CASSLAAATSGANVLTF. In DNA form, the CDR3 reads TGTGCCAGCAGCTTAGCCGCGGCAACCTCTGGGGCCAACGTCCTGACTTTC.

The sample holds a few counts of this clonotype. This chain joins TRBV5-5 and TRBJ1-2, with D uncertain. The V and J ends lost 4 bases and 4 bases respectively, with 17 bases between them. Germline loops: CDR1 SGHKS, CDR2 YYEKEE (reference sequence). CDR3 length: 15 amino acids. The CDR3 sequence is CASSPSPAVIYGYTF. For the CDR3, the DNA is TGTGCCAGCAGCCCAAGCCCCGCAGTAATCTATGGCTACACCTTC.

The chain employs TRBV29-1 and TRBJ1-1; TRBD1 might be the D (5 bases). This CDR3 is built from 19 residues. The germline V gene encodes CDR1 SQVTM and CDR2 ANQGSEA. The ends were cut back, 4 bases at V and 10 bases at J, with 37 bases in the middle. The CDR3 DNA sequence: TGCAGCGTTGCGAGACCAGGCGTTGACAGTGCAGGGAGGAAGGGCGCAGCTTTCTTT. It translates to CSVARPGVDSAGRKGAAFF. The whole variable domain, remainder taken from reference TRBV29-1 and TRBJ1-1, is SAVISQKPSRDICQRGTSLTIQCQVDSQVTMMFWYRQQPGQSLTLIATANQGSEATYESGFVIDKFPISRPNLTFSTLTVSNMSPEDSSIYLCSVARPGVDSAGRKGAAFFGQGTRLTVV.

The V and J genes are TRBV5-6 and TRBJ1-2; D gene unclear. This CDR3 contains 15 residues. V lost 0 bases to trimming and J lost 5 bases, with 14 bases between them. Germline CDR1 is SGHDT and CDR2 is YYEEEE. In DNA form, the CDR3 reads TGTGCCAGCAGCTTGGGGAGGGAAAGGCGGTATGGCTACACCTTC. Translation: CASSLGRERRYGYTF.

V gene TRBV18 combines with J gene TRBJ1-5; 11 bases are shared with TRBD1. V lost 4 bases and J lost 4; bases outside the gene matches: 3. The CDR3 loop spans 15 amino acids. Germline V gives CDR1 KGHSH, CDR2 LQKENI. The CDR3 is CASSRGTGGNQPQHF. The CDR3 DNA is TGTGCCAGCTCACGCGGGACAGGGGGGAATCAGCCCCAGCATTTT. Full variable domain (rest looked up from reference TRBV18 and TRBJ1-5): NAGVMQNPRHLVRRRGQEARLRCSPMKGHSHVYWYRQLPEEGLKFMVYLQKENIIDESGMPKERFSAEFPKEGPSILRIQQVVRGDSAAYFCASSRGTGGNQPQHFGDGTRLSIL.

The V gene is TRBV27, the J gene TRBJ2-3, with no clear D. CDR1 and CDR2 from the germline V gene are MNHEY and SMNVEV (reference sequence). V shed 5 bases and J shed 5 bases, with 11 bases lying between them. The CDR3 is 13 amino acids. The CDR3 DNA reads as TGTGCCAGCAGTGCCCGGTGGGGAGATACGCAGTATTTT. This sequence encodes CASSARWGDTQYF.

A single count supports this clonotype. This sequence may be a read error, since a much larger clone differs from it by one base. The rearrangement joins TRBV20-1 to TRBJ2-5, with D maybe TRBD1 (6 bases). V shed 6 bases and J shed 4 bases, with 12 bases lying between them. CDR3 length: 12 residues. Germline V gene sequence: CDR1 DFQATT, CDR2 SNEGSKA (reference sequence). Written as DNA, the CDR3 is TGCAGTGCAGTCAGGGGAGTAGAGACCCAGTACTTC. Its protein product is CSAVRGVETQYF.

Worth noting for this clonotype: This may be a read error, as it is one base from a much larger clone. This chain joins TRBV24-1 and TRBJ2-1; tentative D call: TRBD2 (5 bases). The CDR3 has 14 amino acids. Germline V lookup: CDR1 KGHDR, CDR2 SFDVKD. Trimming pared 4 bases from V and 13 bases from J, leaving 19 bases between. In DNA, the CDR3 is TGTGCCACCAGTGACCCGACCGCCGGGGAGACCCAGTTCTTC. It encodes CATSDPTAGETQFF.

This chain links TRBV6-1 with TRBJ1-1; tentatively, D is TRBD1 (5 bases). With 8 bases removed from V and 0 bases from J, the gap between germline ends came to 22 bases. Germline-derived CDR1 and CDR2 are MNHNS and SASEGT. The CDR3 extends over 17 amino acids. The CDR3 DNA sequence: TGTGCCAGCTCATTCTGGGGTAGAGGGGACTTGAACACTGAAGCTTTCTTT. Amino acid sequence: CASSFWGRGDLNTEAFF.

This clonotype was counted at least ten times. The CDR3 nucleotides read TGCGCCAGCAGCTTGTCCGCTAGCGGGGGGGCAGGAGATACGCAGTATTTT. Amino acids: CASSLSASGGAGDTQYF. The V gene is TRBV5-1, the J gene TRBJ2-3; TRBD2 agrees at 12 bases. Germline V CDR1 and CDR2: SGHRS, YFSETQ. The CDR3 extends over 17 amino acids. V trimming: 1 base; J trimming: 5 bases; junction bases outside the gene matches: 8.

CDR3 nucleotide sequence: TGCAGTGCTTCGAGGACAGGGAGGAACACTGAAGCTTTCTTT. Translating it yields CSASRTGRNTEAFF. V gene TRBV20-1 combines with J gene TRBJ1-1, with 8 bases that match TRBD1. This CDR3 comprises 14 residues. V lost 5 bases, J lost 1 base, and 6 bases stayed unmatched. Germline lookup yields CDR1 DFQATT and CDR2 SNEGSKA (reference sequence).

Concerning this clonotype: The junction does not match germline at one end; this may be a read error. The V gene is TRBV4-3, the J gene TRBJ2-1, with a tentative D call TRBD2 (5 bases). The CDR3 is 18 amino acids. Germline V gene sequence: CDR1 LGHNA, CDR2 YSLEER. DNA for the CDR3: TGCGGCAGCAGCCAAGACCCTCTAGACGGGGAGAGCTACAATGAGCAGTTCTTC. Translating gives CGSSQDPLDGESYNEQFF.

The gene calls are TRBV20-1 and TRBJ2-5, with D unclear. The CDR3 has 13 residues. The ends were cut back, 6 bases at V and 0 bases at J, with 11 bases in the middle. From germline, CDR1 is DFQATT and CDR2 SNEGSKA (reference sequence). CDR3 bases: TGCAGTGCCACTCACTTGTACCAAGAGACCCAGTACTTC. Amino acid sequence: CSATHLYQETQYF.

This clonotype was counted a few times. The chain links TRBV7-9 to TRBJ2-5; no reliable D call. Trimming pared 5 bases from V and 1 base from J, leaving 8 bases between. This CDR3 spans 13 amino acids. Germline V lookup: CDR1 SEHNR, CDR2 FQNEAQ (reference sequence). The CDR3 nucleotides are TGTGCCAGCAGCCCACTGGTCCAAGAGACCCAGTACTTC. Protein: CASSPLVQETQYF.

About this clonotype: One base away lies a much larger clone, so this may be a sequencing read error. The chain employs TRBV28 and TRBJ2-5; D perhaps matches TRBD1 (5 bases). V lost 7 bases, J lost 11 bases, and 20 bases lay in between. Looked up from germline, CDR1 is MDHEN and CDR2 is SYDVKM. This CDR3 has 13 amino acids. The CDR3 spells CASTQGSNNEQYF. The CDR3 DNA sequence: TGTGCCAGCACCCAGGGCAGTAACAATGAGCAGTACTTC.